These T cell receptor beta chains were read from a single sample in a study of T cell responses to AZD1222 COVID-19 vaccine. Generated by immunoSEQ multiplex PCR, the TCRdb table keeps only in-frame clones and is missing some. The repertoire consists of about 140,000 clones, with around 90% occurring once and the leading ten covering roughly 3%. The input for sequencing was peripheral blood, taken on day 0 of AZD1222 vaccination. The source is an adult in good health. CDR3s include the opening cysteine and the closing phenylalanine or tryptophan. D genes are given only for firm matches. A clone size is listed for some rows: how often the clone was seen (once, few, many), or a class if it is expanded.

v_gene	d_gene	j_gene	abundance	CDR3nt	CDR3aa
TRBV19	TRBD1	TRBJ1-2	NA	TGTGCCAGTAGTATCGGACAGGGCAAAAAAAGCTTC	CASSIGQGKKSF
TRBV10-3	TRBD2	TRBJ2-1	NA	TGTGCCATCAGCGGGACTAGCGGGAGCAGGTACAATGAGCAGTTCTTC	CAISGTSGSRYNEQFF
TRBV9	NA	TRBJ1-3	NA	TGTGCCAGCAGCGTAGAAGGGGCCGGAAACACCATATATTTT	CASSVEGAGNTIYF
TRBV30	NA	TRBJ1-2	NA	TGTGCCTGGGACCTTTGGGGTGGCTACACCTTC	CAWDLWGGYTF
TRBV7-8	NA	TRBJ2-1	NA	TGTGCCAGCAGCCAGCAGGAGGGCCGGTACAATGAGCAGTTCTTC	CASSQQEGRYNEQFF
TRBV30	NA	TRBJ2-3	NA	TGTGCCTGGACGGGCGGTGGCACAGATACGCAGTATTTT	CAWTGGGTDTQYF
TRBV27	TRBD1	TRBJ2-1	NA	TGTGCCAGCAGCCAGGACAGGGAACAATACAATGAGCAGTTCTTC	CASSQDREQYNEQFF
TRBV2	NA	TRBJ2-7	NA	TGTGCCAGCAGGCCGGACCCCCTTAGGGTGGGCGAGCAGTACTTC	CASRPDPLRVGEQYF
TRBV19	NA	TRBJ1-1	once	TGTGCCAGTAGTCCCGGACGTGCCGACACTGAAGCTTTCTTT	CASSPGRADTEAFF
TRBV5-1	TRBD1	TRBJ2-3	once	TGCGCCAGCAGCATAGACCCGGGAATGGGACAGTCCATGGATACGCAGTATTTT	CASSIDPGMGQSMDTQYF
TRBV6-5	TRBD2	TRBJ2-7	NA	TGTGCCAGCAGAACTAGCGGGAGTTTTTACGAGCAGTACTTC	CASRTSGSFYEQYF
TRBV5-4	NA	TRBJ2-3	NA	TGTGCCAGCAGCTTGGGAGGGAGCACAGATACGCAGTATTTT	CASSLGGSTDTQYF
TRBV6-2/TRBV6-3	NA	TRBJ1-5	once	TGTGCCAGCAGTTACTCCACGAATCAGCCCCAGCATTTT	CASSYSTNQPQHF
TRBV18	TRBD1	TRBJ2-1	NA	TGTGCCAGCTCAGGGAGACAGGGGATAGGTGGTGAGCAGTTCTTC	CASSGRQGIGGEQFF
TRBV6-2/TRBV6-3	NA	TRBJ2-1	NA	TGTGCCAGCAGTACTCGGATGATGGGCTCCTACAATGAGCAGTTCTTC	CASSTRMMGSYNEQFF
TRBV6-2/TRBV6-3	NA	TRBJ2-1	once	TGTGCCAGCAGCCCGGACAATGAGCAGTTCTTC	CASSPDNEQFF
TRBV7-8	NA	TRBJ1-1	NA	TGTGCCAGCAGCTTATACCCGAACACTGAAGCTTTCTTT	CASSLYPNTEAFF